This TCR beta chain was found in a study of T cell repertoires in cytomegalovirus infection. Study at large: Through public TCR beta signatures, both CMV infection and matching HLA type were indicated. General study findings and limits: CMV carriers with the relevant HLA were identified by cumulative public TCR beta family frequency.

Unmatched junction bases numbered 5, after V lost 0 bases and J lost 3 bases. The germline CDR1 and CDR2 sequences are MGHRA and YSYEKL. The CDR3 contains 15 residues. TCRdb re-derived calls from the reads in MiXCR, one entry per CDR3 protein. This table has over 200,000 distinct CDR3 sequences, approximately 14% appearing once. A word on this clonotype: The antigen is undetermined.

The TCR sequence derives from a human donor in good health (CMV status not recorded). Some clones in this sample may be carry-over from other donors' samples. The source material was PBMCs. The genes are TRBV4-1 and TRBJ2-7, with TRBD1 matching over 7 bases. CDR3 region: CASSQDGDSYYEQYF. The CDR3 region has the DNA TGCGCCAGCAGCCAAGACGGGGACAGTTACTACGAGCAGTACTTC.